This is a list of T cell receptor beta chains from one sample in a study of T-cell reconstitution after alpha-beta-depleted transplantation in children. MiXCR, applied by TCRdb to the PCR reads, yields one record per CDR3 protein. The sample gives 200,000 to 250,000 distinct CDR3 sequences, under 13% of which show up once; 28% is in the top ten. Specimen: PBMCs, collected before TCRalphabeta/CD19-depleted stem cell transplant. The receptors here all came from a child less than two years old with acute myeloid leukemia, due to receive a stem cell transplant. Each CDR3 is given with its conserved first and last residue. A D gene is named only where the DNA matches it firmly. The size field is filled for only some rows; it gives once, few, many or a size class.

CDR3nt: TGTGCCAGCACGGGCACTTACGAGCAGTACTTC
CDR3aa: CASTGTYEQYF
d_gene: .
v_gene: TRBV28
abundance: many
j_gene: TRBJ2-7

CDR3nt: TGTGCCAGCAGCCCTTCGGGGGAGCAGGCAGATACGCAGTATTTT
CDR3aa: CASSPSGEQADTQYF
d_gene: .
v_gene: TRBV7-3
abundance: many
j_gene: TRBJ2-3

CDR3nt: TGTGCCAGCAGCTTAGCATCGATGGCTGGCGGGAGTACAGATACGCAGTATTTT
CDR3aa: CASSLASMAGGSTDTQYF
d_gene: TRBD2
v_gene: TRBV11-1
abundance: many
j_gene: TRBJ2-3

CDR3nt: TGTGCCAGCAGTTACAGGTCCTCCTACAATGAGCAGTTCTTC
CDR3aa: CASSYRSSYNEQFF
d_gene: .
v_gene: TRBV6-2/TRBV6-3
abundance: .
j_gene: TRBJ2-1

CDR3nt: TGTGCCAGTAGTGTTCCGGGACAGGGGGTATCAGATACGCAGTATTTT
CDR3aa: CASSVPGQGVSDTQYF
d_gene: TRBD1
v_gene: TRBV19
abundance: many
j_gene: TRBJ2-3

CDR3nt: TGTGCCAGCAGTGAATCTGGAGTTCAAGGAGCTTTCTTT
CDR3aa: CASSESGVQGAFF
d_gene: .
v_gene: TRBV25-1
abundance: many
j_gene: TRBJ1-1

CDR3nt: TGCAGCGTTCGCCGGGACAGGGGTAGGAATACGCAGTATTTT
CDR3aa: CSVRRDRGRNTQYF
d_gene: TRBD1
v_gene: TRBV29-1
abundance: many
j_gene: TRBJ2-3

CDR3nt: TGTGCCAGCAGGGAAACAGGGGATTCACCCCTCCACTTT
CDR3aa: CASRETGDSPLHF
d_gene: TRBD1
v_gene: TRBV7-3
abundance: few
j_gene: TRBJ1-6

CDR3nt: TGTGCCACCAGCAGGGACGAAAGAAAACCGTTTTTT
CDR3aa: CATSRDERKPFF
d_gene: .
v_gene: TRBV15
abundance: many
j_gene: TRBJ1-4

CDR3nt: TGTGCCTGGACCGTACGGGGGTTGGGGTCCTACGAGCAGTACTTC
CDR3aa: CAWTVRGLGSYEQYF
d_gene: .
v_gene: TRBV30
abundance: few
j_gene: TRBJ2-7

CDR3nt: TGTGCCAGCAGCTCGCAGGGGAATGGCTACACCTTC
CDR3aa: CASSSQGNGYTF
d_gene: .
v_gene: TRBV7-2
abundance: many
j_gene: TRBJ1-2

CDR3nt: TGTGCCAGCAGCTTGTATCGCGGGGAAACAGATACGCAGTATTTT
CDR3aa: CASSLYRGETDTQYF
d_gene: .
v_gene: TRBV5-6
abundance: many
j_gene: TRBJ2-3

CDR3nt: TGTGCCAGCAGTCTGAGCCAGCGCAATGAGCAGTTCTTC
CDR3aa: CASSLSQRNEQFF
d_gene: .
v_gene: TRBV6-1
abundance: .
j_gene: TRBJ2-1

CDR3nt: TGCGCCAGCAGCTTCGGGGACATTTTATCCAAGGGGCAGTTCTTC
CDR3aa: CASSFGDILSKGQFF
d_gene: .
v_gene: TRBV5-1
abundance: many
j_gene: TRBJ2-1

CDR3nt: TGTGCCAGCAGCTGGGGACTAGCGGGAGAAGGAGATGAGCAGTTCTTC
CDR3aa: CASSWGLAGEGDEQFF
d_gene: TRBD2
v_gene: TRBV5-5
abundance: many
j_gene: TRBJ2-1

CDR3nt: TGCAGTGCGGTTAGCGGGCCTAGCACAGATACGCAGTATTTT
CDR3aa: CSAVSGPSTDTQYF
d_gene: TRBD2
v_gene: TRBV20-1
abundance: many
j_gene: TRBJ2-3

CDR3nt: TGTGCCAGCAGCAACGATGGGGGAGGAACAGATACGCAGTATTTT
CDR3aa: CASSNDGGGTDTQYF
d_gene: .
v_gene: TRBV5-5
abundance: many
j_gene: TRBJ2-3

CDR3nt: TGTGACAGCAGCTCGTTCCAGGGGGCAGCTAACTATGGCTACACCTTC
CDR3aa: CDSSSFQGAANYGYTF
d_gene: TRBD1
v_gene: TRBV7-2
abundance: .
j_gene: TRBJ1-2

CDR3nt: TGTGCCAGCAGACTAGCGGATAAAGAGACCCAGTACTTC
CDR3aa: CASRLADKETQYF
d_gene: TRBD2
v_gene: TRBV12-3/TRBV12-4
abundance: many
j_gene: TRBJ2-5

CDR3nt: TGTGCCAGCACAAATGCGGGACTCGCCTACGAGCAGTACTTC
CDR3aa: CASTNAGLAYEQYF
d_gene: .
v_gene: TRBV18
abundance: many
j_gene: TRBJ2-7

CDR3nt: TGCGCCAGCACGGCTACTGGAACCGGGACAGCTGGAGAGACCCAGTACTTC
CDR3aa: CASTATGTGTAGETQYF
d_gene: TRBD1
v_gene: TRBV5-1
abundance: many
j_gene: TRBJ2-5

CDR3nt: TGTGCCAGCAAGCTCCTGGGACAGGGGGCTTCACCCCTCCACTTT
CDR3aa: CASKLLGQGASPLHF
d_gene: TRBD1
v_gene: TRBV12-3/TRBV12-4
abundance: many
j_gene: TRBJ1-6

CDR3nt: TGTGCCAGCAGCCAAGCCGGGGAAAAGGAGGGCTACACCTTC
CDR3aa: CASSQAGEKEGYTF
d_gene: .
v_gene: TRBV3-1
abundance: many
j_gene: TRBJ1-2

CDR3nt: TGTGCCAGCAGTCGACAGGGAAGAGGATACAATGAGCAGTTCTTC
CDR3aa: CASSRQGRGYNEQFF
d_gene: TRBD1
v_gene: TRBV12-3/TRBV12-4
abundance: few
j_gene: TRBJ2-1

CDR3nt: TGTGCCAGCAGCCGAGGGTGGGGGGGCCGCGACGAGCAGTACTTC
CDR3aa: CASSRGWGGRDEQYF
d_gene: .
v_gene: TRBV12-3/TRBV12-4
abundance: many
j_gene: TRBJ2-7

CDR3nt: TGTGCCAGCACGGGGGGCGTGGGCACCGGGGAGCTGTTTTTT
CDR3aa: CASTGGVGTGELFF
d_gene: .
v_gene: TRBV7-3
abundance: .
j_gene: TRBJ2-2

CDR3nt: TGTGCCAGCAGCGCGGAAGACCTGGGGCCCCAGCATTTT
CDR3aa: CASSAEDLGPQHF
d_gene: .
v_gene: TRBV7-9
abundance: many
j_gene: TRBJ1-5

CDR3nt: TGTGCCAGCAGTTTATTGACAGGGTCCTCTAATCAGCCCCAGCATTTT
CDR3aa: CASSLLTGSSNQPQHF
d_gene: TRBD1
v_gene: TRBV12-3/TRBV12-4
abundance: many
j_gene: TRBJ1-5

CDR3nt: TGTGCCAGCAGTGGCCTGGCGGGAGGTCTAGAGACCCAGTACTTC
CDR3aa: CASSGLAGGLETQYF
d_gene: TRBD2
v_gene: TRBV2
abundance: many
j_gene: TRBJ2-5

CDR3nt: TGTGCCAGCAGTTACGACAGGAACTATGGCTACACCTTC
CDR3aa: CASSYDRNYGYTF
d_gene: .
v_gene: TRBV6-5
abundance: many
j_gene: TRBJ1-2

CDR3nt: TGTGCCAGCAGTTTTGGACGGGCCGGGGGCAAAAACATTCAGTACTTC
CDR3aa: CASSFGRAGGKNIQYF
d_gene: .
v_gene: TRBV28
abundance: many
j_gene: TRBJ2-4

CDR3nt: TGTGCCAGCTCGGCTTCCCAGGGAGGCAATCAGCCCCAGCATTTT
CDR3aa: CASSASQGGNQPQHF
d_gene: .
v_gene: TRBV18
abundance: many
j_gene: TRBJ1-5

CDR3nt: TGCAGCGTTGCAAGGATGGAGACCTACGAGCAGTACTTC
CDR3aa: CSVARMETYEQYF
d_gene: .
v_gene: TRBV29-1
abundance: many
j_gene: TRBJ2-7

CDR3nt: TGTGCCAGCAGTGGGGTGACTTCACCCGTTTACAATCAGCCCCAGCATTTT
CDR3aa: CASSGVTSPVYNQPQHF
d_gene: .
v_gene: TRBV2
abundance: many
j_gene: TRBJ1-5

CDR3nt: TGTGCGTTACAGGGACAAGAGACCCAGTACTTC
CDR3aa: CALQGQETQYF
d_gene: .
v_gene: TRBV7-9
abundance: many
j_gene: TRBJ2-5

CDR3nt: TGCAGTGCTACTAACCGGGGCTTCCCTTATTCACCCCTCCACTTT
CDR3aa: CSATNRGFPYSPLHF
d_gene: .
v_gene: TRBV20-1
abundance: many
j_gene: TRBJ1-6

CDR3nt: TGTGCCAGCAGCGTTACGGGCCTCACCGGGGATACGCAGTATTTT
CDR3aa: CASSVTGLTGDTQYF
d_gene: .
v_gene: TRBV11-2
abundance: many
j_gene: TRBJ2-3

CDR3nt: TGTGCCAGCAGCCCCCGAAGTGGGTCGGGAGGCAACACCGGGGAGCTGTTTTTT
CDR3aa: CASSPRSGSGGNTGELFF
d_gene: TRBD2
v_gene: TRBV9
abundance: many
j_gene: TRBJ2-2

CDR3nt: TGTGCCACCAGCAGAGATCGTAGGAGAGGACAGGTCTTCTACGAGCAGTACTTC
CDR3aa: CATSRDRRRGQVFYEQYF
d_gene: TRBD1
v_gene: TRBV15
abundance: many
j_gene: TRBJ2-7

CDR3nt: TGTGCCAGCAGCCCCACGGACGCTGGAAACACCATATATTTT
CDR3aa: CASSPTDAGNTIYF
d_gene: .
v_gene: TRBV11-2
abundance: many
j_gene: TRBJ1-3

CDR3nt: TGCAGCGCTGGAACAGCGAATCAGCCCCAGCATTTT
CDR3aa: CSAGTANQPQHF
d_gene: .
v_gene: TRBV29-1
abundance: many
j_gene: TRBJ1-5

CDR3nt: TGTGCCAGCAGTGTGGCTAGCATCAATGAGCAGTTCTTC
CDR3aa: CASSVASINEQFF
d_gene: .
v_gene: TRBV2
abundance: many
j_gene: TRBJ2-1

CDR3nt: TGTGCCAGCAGCTTTATTGGTGAGCAGTTCTTC
CDR3aa: CASSFIGEQFF
d_gene: .
v_gene: TRBV7-2
abundance: .
j_gene: TRBJ2-1

CDR3nt: TGCAGTGCTGAAGAACGTGGGACCCAGTACTTC
CDR3aa: CSAEERGTQYF
d_gene: .
v_gene: TRBV20-1
abundance: many
j_gene: TRBJ2-5

CDR3nt: TGTGCCAGCATGGGAGGGGAAGAGACCCAGTACTTC
CDR3aa: CASMGGEETQYF
d_gene: TRBD2
v_gene: TRBV12-3/TRBV12-4
abundance: many
j_gene: TRBJ2-5

CDR3nt: TGTGCCAGCAGTGAACGGGGCAGGGGGAGATACAATGAGCAGTTCTTC
CDR3aa: CASSERGRGRYNEQFF
d_gene: TRBD1
v_gene: TRBV6-1
abundance: many
j_gene: TRBJ2-1

CDR3nt: TGTGCCAGCAGTTCGATACAGGGGCAAAGCACAGATACGCAGTATTTT
CDR3aa: CASSSIQGQSTDTQYF
d_gene: TRBD1
v_gene: TRBV27
abundance: many
j_gene: TRBJ2-3

CDR3nt: TGTGCCAGCAGCGGTCTATCAGGGGGCAGGCTGAACACCATATATTTT
CDR3aa: CASSGLSGGRLNTIYF
d_gene: TRBD1
v_gene: TRBV7-9
abundance: many
j_gene: TRBJ1-3

CDR3nt: TGCGCCAGCAGCTTGACAGGGGAAGGTGAAAAACTGTTTTTT
CDR3aa: CASSLTGEGEKLFF
d_gene: TRBD1
v_gene: TRBV5-1
abundance: many
j_gene: TRBJ1-4

CDR3nt: TGTGCCAGCACTGGACAACCCTACGAGCAGTACTTC
CDR3aa: CASTGQPYEQYF
d_gene: .
v_gene: TRBV28
abundance: many
j_gene: TRBJ2-7

CDR3nt: TGTGCCAGCAGATCGGACAGCTCCTCCGTAGCCGGGCAGTACTTC
CDR3aa: CASRSDSSSVAGQYF
d_gene: .
v_gene: TRBV27
abundance: many
j_gene: TRBJ2-7

CDR3nt: TGTGCCAGCAGCAGGTGGGAGGGCCCGGAGACCCAGTACTTC
CDR3aa: CASSRWEGPETQYF
d_gene: TRBD2
v_gene: TRBV3-1
abundance: many
j_gene: TRBJ2-5

CDR3nt: TGTGCCAGTAGTATTCTTCCCAACTCGAACACTGAAGCTTTCTTT
CDR3aa: CASSILPNSNTEAFF
d_gene: .
v_gene: TRBV19
abundance: many
j_gene: TRBJ1-1

CDR3nt: TGTGCCAGCAGCTACCCGACAGGGGGACGGACAGATACGCAGTATTTT
CDR3aa: CASSYPTGGRTDTQYF
d_gene: TRBD1
v_gene: TRBV11-1
abundance: .
j_gene: TRBJ2-3

CDR3nt: TGTGCCAGCATCATAGGGACCCCTCTCAGGGATACGCAGTATTTT
CDR3aa: CASIIGTPLRDTQYF
d_gene: .
v_gene: TRBV7-9
abundance: many
j_gene: TRBJ2-3